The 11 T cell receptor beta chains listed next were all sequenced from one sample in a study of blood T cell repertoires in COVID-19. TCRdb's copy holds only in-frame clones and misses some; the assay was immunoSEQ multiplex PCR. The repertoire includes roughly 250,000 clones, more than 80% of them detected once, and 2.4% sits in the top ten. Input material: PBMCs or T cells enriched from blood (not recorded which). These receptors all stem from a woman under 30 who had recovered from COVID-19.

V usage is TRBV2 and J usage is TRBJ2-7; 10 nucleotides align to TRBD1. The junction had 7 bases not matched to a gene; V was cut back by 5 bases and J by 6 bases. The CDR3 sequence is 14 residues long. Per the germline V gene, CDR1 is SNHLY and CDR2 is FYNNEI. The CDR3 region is CASSLTGGLTEQYF. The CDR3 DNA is TGTGCCAGCAGTCTGACAGGGGGCCTTACCGAGCAGTACTTC.

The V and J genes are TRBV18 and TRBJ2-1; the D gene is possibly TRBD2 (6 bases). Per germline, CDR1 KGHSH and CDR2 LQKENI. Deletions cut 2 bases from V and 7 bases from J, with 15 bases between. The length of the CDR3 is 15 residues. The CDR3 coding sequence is TGTGCCAGCTCACCAGGAGCGGGCATGGGGAATGAGCAGTTCTTC. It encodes CASSPGAGMGNEQFF.

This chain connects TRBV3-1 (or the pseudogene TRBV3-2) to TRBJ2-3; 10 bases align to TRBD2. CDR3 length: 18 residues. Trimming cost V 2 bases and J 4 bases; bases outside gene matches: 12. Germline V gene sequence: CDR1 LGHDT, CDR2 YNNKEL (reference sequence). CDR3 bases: TGTGCCAGCAGCCAAAGCGGGGGGGCGTCTCCCCCCCCAGATACGCAGTATTTT. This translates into CASSQSGGASPPPDTQYF.

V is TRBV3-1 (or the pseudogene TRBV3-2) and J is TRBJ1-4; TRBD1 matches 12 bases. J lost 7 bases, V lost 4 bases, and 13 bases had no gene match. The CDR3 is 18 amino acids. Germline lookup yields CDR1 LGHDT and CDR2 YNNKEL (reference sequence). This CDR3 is CASSLAPMGTGGGEKLFF. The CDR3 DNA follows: TGTGCCAGCAGCCTAGCACCGATGGGGACAGGGGGCGGTGAAAAACTGTTTTTT.

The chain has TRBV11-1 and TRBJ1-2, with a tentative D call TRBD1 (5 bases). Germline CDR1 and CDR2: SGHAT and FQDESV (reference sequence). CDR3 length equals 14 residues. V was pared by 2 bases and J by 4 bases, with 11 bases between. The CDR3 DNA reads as TGTGCCAGCAGCTTATGGGAGGGGTCCTATGGCTACACCTTC. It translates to CASSLWEGSYGYTF.

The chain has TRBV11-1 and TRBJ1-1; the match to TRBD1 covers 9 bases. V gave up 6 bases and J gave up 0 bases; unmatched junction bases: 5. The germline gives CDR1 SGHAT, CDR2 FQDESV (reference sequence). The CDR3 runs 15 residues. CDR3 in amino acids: CASRQGALMNTEAFF. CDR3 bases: TGTGCCAGCAGACAGGGGGCCCTTATGAACACTGAAGCTTTCTTT.

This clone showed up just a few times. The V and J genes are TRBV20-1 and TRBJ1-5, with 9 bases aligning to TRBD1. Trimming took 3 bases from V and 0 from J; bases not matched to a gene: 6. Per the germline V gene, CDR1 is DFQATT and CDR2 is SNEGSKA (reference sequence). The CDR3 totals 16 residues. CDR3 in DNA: TGCAGTGCTAGTTACACAGGGGGCCCTAGCAATCAGCCCCAGCATTTT. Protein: CSASYTGGPSNQPQHF.

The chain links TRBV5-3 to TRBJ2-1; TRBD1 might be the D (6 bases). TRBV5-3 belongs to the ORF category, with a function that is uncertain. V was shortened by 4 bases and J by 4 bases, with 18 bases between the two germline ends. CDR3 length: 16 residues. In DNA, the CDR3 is TGTGCCAGAAGCCTAAGGCGGACAGCATTTTACAATGAGCAGTTCTTC. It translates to CARSLRRTAFYNEQFF.

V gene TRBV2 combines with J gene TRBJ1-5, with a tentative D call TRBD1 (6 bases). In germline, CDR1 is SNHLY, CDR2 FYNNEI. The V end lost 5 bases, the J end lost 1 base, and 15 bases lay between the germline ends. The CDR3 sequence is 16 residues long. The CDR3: CASSPIRTASNQPQHF. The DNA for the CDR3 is TGTGCCAGCAGTCCTATAAGGACAGCGAGCAATCAGCCCCAGCATTTT.

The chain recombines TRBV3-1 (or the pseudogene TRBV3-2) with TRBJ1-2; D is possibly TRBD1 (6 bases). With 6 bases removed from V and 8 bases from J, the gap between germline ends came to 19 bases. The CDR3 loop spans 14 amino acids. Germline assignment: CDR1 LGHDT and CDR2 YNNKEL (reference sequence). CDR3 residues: CASSLQGPIAGYTF. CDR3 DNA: TGTGCCAGCAGTCTACAGGGCCCGATAGCGGGCTACACCTTC.

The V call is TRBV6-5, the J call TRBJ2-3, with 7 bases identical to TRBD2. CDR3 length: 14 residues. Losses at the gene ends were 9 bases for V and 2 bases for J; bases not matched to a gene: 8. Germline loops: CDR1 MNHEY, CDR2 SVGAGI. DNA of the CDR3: TGTGCCAGTATAGCGGGCGTAAACACAGATACGCAGTATTTT. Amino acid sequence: CASIAGVNTDTQYF.